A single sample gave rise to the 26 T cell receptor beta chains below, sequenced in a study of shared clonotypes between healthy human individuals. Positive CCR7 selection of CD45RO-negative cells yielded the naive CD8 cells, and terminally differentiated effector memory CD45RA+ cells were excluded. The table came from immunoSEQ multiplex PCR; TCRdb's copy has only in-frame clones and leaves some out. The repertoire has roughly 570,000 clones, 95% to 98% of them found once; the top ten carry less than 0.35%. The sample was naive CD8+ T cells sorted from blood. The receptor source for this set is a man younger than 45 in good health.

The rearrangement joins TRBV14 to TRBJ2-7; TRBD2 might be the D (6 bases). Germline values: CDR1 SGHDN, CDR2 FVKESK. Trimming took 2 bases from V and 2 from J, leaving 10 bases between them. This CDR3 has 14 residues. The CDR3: CASSQIGGAYEQYF. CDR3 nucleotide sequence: TGTGCCAGCAGCCAAATAGGAGGGGCCTACGAGCAGTACTTC.

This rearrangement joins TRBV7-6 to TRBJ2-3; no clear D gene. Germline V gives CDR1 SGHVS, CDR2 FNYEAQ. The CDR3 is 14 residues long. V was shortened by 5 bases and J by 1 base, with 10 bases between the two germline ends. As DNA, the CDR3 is TGTGCCAGCAGCCCGTTGCCGGGCACAGATACGCAGTATTTT. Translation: CASSPLPGTDTQYF.

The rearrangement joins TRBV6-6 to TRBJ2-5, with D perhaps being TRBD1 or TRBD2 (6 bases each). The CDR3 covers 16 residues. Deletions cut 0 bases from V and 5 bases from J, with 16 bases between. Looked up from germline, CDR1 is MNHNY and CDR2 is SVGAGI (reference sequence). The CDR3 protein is CASSYSRPGAGETQYF. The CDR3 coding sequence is TGTGCCAGCAGTTACTCTCGGCCGGGGGCGGGGGAGACCCAGTACTTC.

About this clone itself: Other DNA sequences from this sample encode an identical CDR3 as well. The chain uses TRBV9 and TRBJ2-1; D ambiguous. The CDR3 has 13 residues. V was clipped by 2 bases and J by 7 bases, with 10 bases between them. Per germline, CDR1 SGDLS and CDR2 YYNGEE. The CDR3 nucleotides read TGTGCCAGCAGCGTTGACTCCGGGAATGAGCAGTTCTTC. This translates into CASSVDSGNEQFF.

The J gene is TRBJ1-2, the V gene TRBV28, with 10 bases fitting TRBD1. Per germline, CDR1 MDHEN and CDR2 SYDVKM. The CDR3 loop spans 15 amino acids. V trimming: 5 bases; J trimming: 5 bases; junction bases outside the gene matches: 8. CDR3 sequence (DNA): TGTGCCAGCAGTCCTGGGACAGGGGTGCTGTATGGCTACACCTTC. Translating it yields CASSPGTGVLYGYTF.

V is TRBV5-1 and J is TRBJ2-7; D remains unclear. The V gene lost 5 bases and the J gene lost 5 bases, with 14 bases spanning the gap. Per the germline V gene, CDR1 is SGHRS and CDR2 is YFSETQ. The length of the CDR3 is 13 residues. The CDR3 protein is CASSLGIYDEQYF. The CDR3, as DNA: TGCGCCAGCAGTCTGGGAATTTATGACGAGCAGTACTTC.

The CDR3, as DNA: TGCAGCTTCGTTAGCGGGAGAGAAGAGACCCAGTACTTC. Protein product: CSFVSGREETQYF. V and J are TRBV29-1 and TRBJ2-5, with 9 bases fitting TRBD2. Germline lookup yields CDR1 SQVTM and CDR2 ANQGSEA. The CDR3 is made up of 13 amino acids. V was pared by 8 bases and J by 3 bases, with 7 bases of the junction left unmatched.

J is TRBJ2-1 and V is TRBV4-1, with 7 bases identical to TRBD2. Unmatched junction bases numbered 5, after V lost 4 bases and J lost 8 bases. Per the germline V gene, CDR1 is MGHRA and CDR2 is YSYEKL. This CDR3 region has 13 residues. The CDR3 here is CASSLQLADEQFF. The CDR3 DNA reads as TGCGCCAGCAGCCTACAGCTAGCGGATGAGCAGTTCTTC.

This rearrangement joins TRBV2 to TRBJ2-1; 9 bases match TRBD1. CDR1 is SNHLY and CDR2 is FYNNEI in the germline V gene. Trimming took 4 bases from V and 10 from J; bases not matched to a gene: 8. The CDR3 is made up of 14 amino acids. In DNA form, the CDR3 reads TGTGCCAGCAGTGCTGGACAGGGGCGAGACGAGCAGTTCTTC. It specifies CASSAGQGRDEQFF.

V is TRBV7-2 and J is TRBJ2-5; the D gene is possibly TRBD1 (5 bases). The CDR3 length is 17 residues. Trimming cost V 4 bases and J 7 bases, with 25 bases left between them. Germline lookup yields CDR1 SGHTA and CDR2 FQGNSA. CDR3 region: CASSSTGGATLWWTQYF. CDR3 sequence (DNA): TGTGCCAGCAGCTCCACGGGTGGGGCCACCCTTTGGTGGACCCAGTACTTC.

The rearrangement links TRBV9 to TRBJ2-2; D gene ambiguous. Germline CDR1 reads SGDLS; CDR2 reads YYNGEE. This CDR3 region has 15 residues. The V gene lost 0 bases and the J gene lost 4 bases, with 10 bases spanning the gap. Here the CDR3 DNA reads TGTGCCAGCAGCGTAGCGGCAGGCCCCACCGGGGAGCTGTTTTTT. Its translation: CASSVAAGPTGELFF.

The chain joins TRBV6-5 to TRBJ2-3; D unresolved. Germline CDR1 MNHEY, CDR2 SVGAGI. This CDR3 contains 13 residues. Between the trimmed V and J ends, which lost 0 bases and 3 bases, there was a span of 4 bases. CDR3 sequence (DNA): TGTGCCAGCAGTTACTCGAAGACAGATACGCAGTATTTT. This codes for CASSYSKTDTQYF.

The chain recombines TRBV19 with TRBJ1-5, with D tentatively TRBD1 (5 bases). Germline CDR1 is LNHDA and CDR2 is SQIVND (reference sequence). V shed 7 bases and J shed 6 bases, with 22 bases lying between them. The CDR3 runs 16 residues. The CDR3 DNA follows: TGTGCCAGTACTCCCTCGATCGGGGGTGGGGGTCAGCCCCAGCATTTT. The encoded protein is CASTPSIGGGGQPQHF.

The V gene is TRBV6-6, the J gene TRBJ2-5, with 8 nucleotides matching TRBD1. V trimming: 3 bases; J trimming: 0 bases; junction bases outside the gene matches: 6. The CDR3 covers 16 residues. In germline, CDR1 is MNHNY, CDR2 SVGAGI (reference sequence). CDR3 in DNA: TGTGCCAGCAGTTATGGGACAGGAGGGTACCAAGAGACCCAGTACTTC. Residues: CASSYGTGGYQETQYF.

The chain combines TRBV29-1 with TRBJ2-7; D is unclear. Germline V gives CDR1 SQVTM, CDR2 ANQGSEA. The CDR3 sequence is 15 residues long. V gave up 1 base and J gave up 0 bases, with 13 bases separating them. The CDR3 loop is CSVEAPTGSSYEQYF. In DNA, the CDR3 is TGCAGCGTTGAAGCCCCGACGGGTAGCTCCTACGAGCAGTACTTC.

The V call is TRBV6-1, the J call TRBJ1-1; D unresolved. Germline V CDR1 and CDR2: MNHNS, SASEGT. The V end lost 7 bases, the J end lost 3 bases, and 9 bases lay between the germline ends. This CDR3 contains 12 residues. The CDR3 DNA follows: TGTGCCAGCACAAAACTATACACTGAAGCTTTCTTT. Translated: CASTKLYTEAFF.

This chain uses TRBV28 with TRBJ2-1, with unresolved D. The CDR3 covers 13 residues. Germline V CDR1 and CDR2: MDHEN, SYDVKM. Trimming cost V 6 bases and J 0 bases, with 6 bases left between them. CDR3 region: CASRLSSYNEQFF. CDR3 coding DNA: TGTGCCAGCAGGCTGAGCTCCTACAATGAGCAGTTCTTC.

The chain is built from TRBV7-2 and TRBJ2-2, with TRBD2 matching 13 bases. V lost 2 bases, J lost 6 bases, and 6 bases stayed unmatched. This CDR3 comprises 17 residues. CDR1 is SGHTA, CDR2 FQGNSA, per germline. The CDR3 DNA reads TGTGCCAGCAGCTTAATTACTAGCGGGAGGGGTCCCGGGGAGCTGTTTTTT. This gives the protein CASSLITSGRGPGELFF.

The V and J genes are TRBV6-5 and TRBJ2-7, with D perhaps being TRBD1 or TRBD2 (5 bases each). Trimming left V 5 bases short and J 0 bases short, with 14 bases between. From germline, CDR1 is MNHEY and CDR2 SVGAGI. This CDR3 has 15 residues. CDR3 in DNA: TGTGCCAGCAGTGGTCCGGGACCGATCTCCTACGAGCAGTACTTC. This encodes CASSGPGPISYEQYF.

The CDR3 DNA sequence: TGTGCCAGCAGCTTAGCTCTAGCACGGCCGTCTGAAGCTTTCTTT. Translating it yields CASSLALARPSEAFF. This chain links TRBV7-6 with TRBJ1-1; no clear D. Trimming removed 0 bases from V and 6 bases from J, with 14 bases in between. Germline V gene sequence: CDR1 SGHVS, CDR2 FNYEAQ. This CDR3 is built from 15 residues.

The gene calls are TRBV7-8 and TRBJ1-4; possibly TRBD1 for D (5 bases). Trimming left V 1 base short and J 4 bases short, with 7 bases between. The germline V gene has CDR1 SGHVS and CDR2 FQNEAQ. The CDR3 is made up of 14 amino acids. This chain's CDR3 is CASSLVQDNEKLFF. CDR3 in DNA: TGTGCCAGCAGCTTAGTACAGGATAATGAAAAACTGTTTTTT.

For the CDR3, the DNA is TGTGCCAGCCACCTTGGGCAGTACTTC. It specifies CASHLGQYF. V is TRBV6-1 and J is TRBJ2-7; D is undetermined. CDR1 and CDR2 (germline): MNHNS, SASEGT. CDR3 length equals 9 residues. Trimming took 8 bases from V and 9 from J, leaving 8 bases between them.

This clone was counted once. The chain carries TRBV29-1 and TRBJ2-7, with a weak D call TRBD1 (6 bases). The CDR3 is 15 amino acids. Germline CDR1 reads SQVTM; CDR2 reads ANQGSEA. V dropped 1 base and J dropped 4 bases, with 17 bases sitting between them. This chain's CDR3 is CSVEVPDSPTYEQYF. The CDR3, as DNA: TGCAGCGTTGAAGTCCCGGACAGTCCCACTTACGAGCAGTACTTC.

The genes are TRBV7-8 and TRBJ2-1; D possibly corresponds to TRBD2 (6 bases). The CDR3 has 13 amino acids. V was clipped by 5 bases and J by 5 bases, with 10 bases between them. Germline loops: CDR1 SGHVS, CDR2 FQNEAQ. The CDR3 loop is CASSGGWDNEQFF. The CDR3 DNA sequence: TGTGCCAGCAGCGGAGGGTGGGACAATGAGCAGTTCTTC.

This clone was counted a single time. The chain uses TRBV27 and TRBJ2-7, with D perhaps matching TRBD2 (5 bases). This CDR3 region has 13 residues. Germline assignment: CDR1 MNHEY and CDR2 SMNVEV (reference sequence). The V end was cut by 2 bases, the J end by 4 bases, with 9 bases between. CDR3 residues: CASSLAEGYEQYF. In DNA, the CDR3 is TGTGCCAGCAGTTTAGCAGAGGGATACGAGCAGTACTTC.

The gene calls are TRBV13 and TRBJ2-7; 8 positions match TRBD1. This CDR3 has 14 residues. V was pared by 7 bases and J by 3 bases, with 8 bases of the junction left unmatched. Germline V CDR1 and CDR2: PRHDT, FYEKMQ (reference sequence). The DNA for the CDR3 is TGTGCCAGCACCAAGACAGGGGCGGACTACGAGCAGTACTTC. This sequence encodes CASTKTGADYEQYF.